This note documents a single T cell receptor (beta chain) sequence. Antigen: not known. The V gene end was trimmed by 7 bases and the J gene end by 7 bases; junction bases not matched to a gene: 12. The CDR3 runs 13 residues. Germline CDR1 SQVTM, CDR2 ANQGSEA. The record originates from a study of response to subunit inactivated influenza vaccine. Study conclusions and caveats: It was the authors' suggestion that each seasonal influenza vaccination recruits few new T cells.

TCRdb re-called the RT-PCR reads through MiXCR, storing one row per CDR3 protein. The table records about 780,000 distinct CDR3 sequences, around 18% of them present only once. The specimen was PBMCs from blood, collected about 5 days after vaccination. The receptor comes from a man aged 45-60 years who received an inactivated influenza vaccine. V usage is TRBV29-1 and J usage is TRBJ1-1; 7 nucleotides agree with TRBD1. In DNA, the CDR3 is TGCAGCGCCTCCCTGACAGGGCCCATTGAAGCTTTCTTT. This codes for CSASLTGPIEAFF.